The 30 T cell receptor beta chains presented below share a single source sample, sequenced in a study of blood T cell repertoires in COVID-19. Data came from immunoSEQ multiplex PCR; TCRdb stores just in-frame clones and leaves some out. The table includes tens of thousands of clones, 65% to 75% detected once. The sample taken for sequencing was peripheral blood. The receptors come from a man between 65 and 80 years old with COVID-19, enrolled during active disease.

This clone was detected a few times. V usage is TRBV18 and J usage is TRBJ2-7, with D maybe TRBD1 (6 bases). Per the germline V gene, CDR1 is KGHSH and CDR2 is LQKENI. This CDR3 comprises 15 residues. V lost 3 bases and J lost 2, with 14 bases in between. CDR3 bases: TGTGCCAGCTCACCCAAACAGGGCCAAACCTACGAGCAGTACTTC. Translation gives CASSPKQGQTYEQYF.

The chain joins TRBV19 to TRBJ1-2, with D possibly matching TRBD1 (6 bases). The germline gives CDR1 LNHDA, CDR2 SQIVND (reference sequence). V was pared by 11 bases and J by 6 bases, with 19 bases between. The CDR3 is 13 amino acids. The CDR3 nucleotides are TGTGCCGTCAAGGACAGTCCCTCTGATGGCTACACCTTC. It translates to CAVKDSPSDGYTF.

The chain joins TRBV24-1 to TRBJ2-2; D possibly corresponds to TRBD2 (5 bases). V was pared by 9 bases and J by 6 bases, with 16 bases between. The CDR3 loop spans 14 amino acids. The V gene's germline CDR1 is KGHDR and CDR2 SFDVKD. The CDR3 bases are TGTGCCACCTCGGTCGGGGTTGGGGCCGGGGAGCTGTTTTTT. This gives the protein CATSVGVGAGELFF.

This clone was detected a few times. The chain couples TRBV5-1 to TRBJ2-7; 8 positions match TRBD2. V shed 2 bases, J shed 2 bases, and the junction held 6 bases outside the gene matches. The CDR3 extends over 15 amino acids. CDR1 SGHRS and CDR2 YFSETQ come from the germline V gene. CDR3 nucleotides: TGCGCCAGCAGCTTTAACAGCGGGGGCCCCTACGAGCAGTACTTC. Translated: CASSFNSGGPYEQYF.

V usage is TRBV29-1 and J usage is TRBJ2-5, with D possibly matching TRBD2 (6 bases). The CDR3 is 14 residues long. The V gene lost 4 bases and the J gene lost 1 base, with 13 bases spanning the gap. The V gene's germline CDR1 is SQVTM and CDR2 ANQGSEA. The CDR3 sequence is CSVGGVLVQETQYF. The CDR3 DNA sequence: TGCAGCGTTGGGGGGGTACTAGTCCAAGAGACCCAGTACTTC. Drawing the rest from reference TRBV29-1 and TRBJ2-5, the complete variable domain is SAVISQKPSRDICQRGTSLTIQCQVDSQVTMMFWYRQQPGQSLTLIATANQGSEATYESGFVIDKFPISRPNLTFSTLTVSNMSPEDSSIYLCSVGGVLVQETQYFGPGTRLLVL.

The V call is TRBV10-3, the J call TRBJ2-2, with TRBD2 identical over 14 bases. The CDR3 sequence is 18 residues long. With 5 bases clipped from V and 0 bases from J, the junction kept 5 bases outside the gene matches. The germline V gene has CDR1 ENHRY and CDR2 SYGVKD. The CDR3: CAISYKTSGRANTGELFF. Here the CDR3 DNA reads TGTGCCATCAGTTACAAGACTAGCGGGAGGGCGAACACCGGGGAGCTGTTTTTT.

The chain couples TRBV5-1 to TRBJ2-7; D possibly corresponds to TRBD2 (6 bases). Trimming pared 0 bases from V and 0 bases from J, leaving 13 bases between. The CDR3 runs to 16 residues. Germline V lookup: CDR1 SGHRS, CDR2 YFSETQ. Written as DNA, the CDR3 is TGCGCCAGCAGCTTGGGCGGGACGGTAAGCTCCTACGAGCAGTACTTC. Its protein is CASSLGGTVSSYEQYF.

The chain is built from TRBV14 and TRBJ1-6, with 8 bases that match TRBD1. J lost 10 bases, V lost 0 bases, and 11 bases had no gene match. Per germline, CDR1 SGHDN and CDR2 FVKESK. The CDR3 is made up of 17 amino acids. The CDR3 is CASSQDPTGGGRSPLHF. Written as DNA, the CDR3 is TGTGCCAGCAGCCAAGACCCAACAGGGGGTGGGCGGTCACCCCTCCACTTT. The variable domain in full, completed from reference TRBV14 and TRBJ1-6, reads EAGVTQFPSHSVIEKGQTVTLRCDPISGHDNLYWYRRVMGKEIKFLLHFVKESKQDESGMPNNRFLAERTGGTYSTLKVQPAELEDSGVYFCASSQDPTGGGRSPLHFGNGTRLTVT.

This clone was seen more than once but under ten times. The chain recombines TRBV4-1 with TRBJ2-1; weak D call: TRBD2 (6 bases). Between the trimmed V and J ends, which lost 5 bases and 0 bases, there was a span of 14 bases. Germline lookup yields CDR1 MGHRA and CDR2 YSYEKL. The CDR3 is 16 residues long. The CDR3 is CASSSLARSSYNEQFF. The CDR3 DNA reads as TGCGCCAGCAGCTCCCTAGCGCGGAGCTCCTACAATGAGCAGTTCTTC.

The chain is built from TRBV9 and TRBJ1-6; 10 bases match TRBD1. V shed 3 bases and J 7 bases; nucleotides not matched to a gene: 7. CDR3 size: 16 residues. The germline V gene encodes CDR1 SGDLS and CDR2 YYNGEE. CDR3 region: CASSAWDRGKNSPLHF. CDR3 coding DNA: TGTGCCAGCAGCGCCTGGGACAGGGGCAAAAATTCACCCCTCCACTTT. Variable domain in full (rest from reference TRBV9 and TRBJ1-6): DSGVTQTPKHLITATGQRVTLRCSPRSGDLSVYWYQQSLDQGLQFLIQYYNGEERAKGNILERFSAQQFPDLHSELNLSSLELGDSALYFCASSAWDRGKNSPLHFGNGTRLTVT.

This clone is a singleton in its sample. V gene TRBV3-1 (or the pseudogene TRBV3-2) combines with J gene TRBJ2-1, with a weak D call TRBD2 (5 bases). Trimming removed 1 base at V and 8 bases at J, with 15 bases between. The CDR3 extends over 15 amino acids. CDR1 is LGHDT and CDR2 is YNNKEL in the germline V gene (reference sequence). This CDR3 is CASSQVYGVPYEQFF. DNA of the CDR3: TGTGCCAGCAGCCAAGTCTACGGGGTTCCGTATGAGCAGTTCTTC.

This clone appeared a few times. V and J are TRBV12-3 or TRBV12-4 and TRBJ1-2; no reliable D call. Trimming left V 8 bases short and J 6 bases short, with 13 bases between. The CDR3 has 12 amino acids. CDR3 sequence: CASGGPINGYTF. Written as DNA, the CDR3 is TGTGCCAGCGGCGGGCCTATTAATGGCTACACCTTC.

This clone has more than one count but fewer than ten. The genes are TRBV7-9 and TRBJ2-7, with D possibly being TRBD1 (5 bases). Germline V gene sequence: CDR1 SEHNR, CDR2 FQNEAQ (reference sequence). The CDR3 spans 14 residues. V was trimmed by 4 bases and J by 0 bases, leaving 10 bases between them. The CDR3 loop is CASSWAGNSYEQYF. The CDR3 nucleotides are TGTGCCAGCAGCTGGGCAGGGAACTCCTACGAGCAGTACTTC.

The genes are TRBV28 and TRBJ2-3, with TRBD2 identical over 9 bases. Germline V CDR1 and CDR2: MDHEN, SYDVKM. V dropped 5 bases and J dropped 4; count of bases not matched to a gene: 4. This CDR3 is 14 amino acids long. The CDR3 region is CASSPSGEADTQYF. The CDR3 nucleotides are TGTGCCAGCAGTCCTAGCGGGGAAGCAGATACGCAGTATTTT.

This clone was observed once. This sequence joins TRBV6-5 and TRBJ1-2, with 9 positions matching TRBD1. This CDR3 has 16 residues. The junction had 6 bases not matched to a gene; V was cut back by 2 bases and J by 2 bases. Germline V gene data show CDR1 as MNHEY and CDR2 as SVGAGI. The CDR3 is CASSYGMGQGNYGYTF. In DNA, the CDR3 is TGTGCCAGCAGTTACGGTATGGGACAGGGAAACTATGGCTACACCTTC.

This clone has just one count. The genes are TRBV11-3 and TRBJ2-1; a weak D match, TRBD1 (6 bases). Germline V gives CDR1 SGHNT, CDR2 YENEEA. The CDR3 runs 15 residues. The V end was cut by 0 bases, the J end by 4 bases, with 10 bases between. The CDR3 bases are TGTGCCAGCAGCTTAGATAGGGGGACGTACAATGAGCAGTTCTTC. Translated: CASSLDRGTYNEQFF. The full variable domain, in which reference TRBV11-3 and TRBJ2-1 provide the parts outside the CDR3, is EAGVVQSPRYKIIEKKQPVAFWCNPISGHNTLYWYLQNLGQGPELLIRYENEEAVDDSQLPKDRFSAERLKGVDSTLKIQPAELGDSAVYLCASSLDRGTYNEQFFGPGTRLTVL.

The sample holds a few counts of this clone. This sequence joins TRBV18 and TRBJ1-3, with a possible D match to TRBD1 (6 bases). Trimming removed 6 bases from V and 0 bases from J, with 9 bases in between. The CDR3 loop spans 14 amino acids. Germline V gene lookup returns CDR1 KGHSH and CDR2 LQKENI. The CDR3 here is CASSSDSSGNTIYF. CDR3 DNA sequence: TGTGCCAGCTCGTCGGACAGCTCTGGAAACACCATATATTTT.

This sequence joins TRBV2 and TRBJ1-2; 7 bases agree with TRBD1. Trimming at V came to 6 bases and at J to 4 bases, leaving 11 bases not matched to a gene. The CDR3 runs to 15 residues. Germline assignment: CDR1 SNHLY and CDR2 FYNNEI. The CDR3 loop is CASSPRTGGSYGYTF. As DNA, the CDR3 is TGTGCCAGCAGCCCTAGGACAGGAGGGAGCTATGGCTACACCTTC.

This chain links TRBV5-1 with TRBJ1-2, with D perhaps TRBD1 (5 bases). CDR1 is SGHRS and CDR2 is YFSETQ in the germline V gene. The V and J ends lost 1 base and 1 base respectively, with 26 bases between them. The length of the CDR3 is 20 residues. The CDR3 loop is CASSLLPGTSLNRFNYGYTF. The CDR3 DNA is TGCGCCAGCAGCTTGTTACCGGGGACTTCTTTAAACCGATTTAACTATGGCTACACCTTC.

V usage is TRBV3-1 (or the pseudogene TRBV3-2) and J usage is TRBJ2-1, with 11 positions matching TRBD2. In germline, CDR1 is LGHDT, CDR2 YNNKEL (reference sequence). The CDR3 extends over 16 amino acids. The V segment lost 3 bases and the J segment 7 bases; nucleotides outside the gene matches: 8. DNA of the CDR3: TGTGCCAGCAGCCATTTAGCGGGAGGGCCGGGTAATGAGCAGTTCTTC. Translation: CASSHLAGGPGNEQFF.

The CDR3: CASSRASGTYTQYF. In nucleotides, the CDR3 is TGTGCCAGCTCACGGGCTAGCGGGACATATACGCAGTATTTT. V usage is TRBV18 and J usage is TRBJ2-3; 9 bases align to TRBD2. From germline, CDR1 is KGHSH and CDR2 LQKENI. V lost 4 bases to trimming and J lost 7 bases; unmatched junction nucleotides: 6. This CDR3 is 14 amino acids long. Combining the CDR3 with reference TRBV18 and TRBJ2-3 gives the whole variable domain NAGVMQNPRHLVRRRGQEARLRCSPMKGHSHVYWYRQLPEEGLKFMVYLQKENIIDESGMPKERFSAEFPKEGPSILRIQQVVRGDSAAYFCASSRASGTYTQYFGPGTRLTVL.

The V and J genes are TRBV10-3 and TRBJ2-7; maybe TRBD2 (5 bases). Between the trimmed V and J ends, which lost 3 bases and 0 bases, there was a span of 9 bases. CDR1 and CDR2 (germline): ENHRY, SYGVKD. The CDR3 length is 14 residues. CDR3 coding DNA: TGTGCCATCAGTGATCTGGGGAGCTCCTACGAGCAGTACTTC. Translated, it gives CAISDLGSSYEQYF.

CDR3: CAIGRGQSDTQYF. The CDR3 region has the DNA TGTGCCATCGGAAGGGGGCAGTCAGATACGCAGTATTTT. The chain is built from TRBV6-6 and TRBJ2-3; 7 positions agree with TRBD1. Trimming cost V 10 bases and J 4 bases; bases outside gene matches: 8. This CDR3 has 13 residues. Germline V CDR1 and CDR2: MNHNY, SVGAGI (reference sequence).

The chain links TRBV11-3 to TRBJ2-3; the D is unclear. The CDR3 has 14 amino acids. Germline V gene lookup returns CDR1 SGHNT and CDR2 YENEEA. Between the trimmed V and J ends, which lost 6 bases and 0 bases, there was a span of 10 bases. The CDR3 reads CASRSEASTDTQYF. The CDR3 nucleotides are TGTGCCAGCAGAAGTGAAGCTAGCACAGATACGCAGTATTTT.

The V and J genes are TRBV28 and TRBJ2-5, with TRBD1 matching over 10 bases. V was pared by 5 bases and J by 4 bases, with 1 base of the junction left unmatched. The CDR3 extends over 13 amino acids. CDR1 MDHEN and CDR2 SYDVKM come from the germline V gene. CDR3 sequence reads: CASSGDRGETQYF. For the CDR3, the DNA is TGTGCCAGCAGTGGGGACAGGGGAGAGACCCAGTACTTC.

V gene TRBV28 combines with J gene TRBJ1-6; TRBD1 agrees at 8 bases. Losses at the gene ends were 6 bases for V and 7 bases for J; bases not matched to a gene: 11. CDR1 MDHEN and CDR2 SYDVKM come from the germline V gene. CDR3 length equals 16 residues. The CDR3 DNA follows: TGTGCCAGCAGACTCCGACAGGGGCCCATGAATTCACCCCTCCACTTT. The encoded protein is CASRLRQGPMNSPLHF.

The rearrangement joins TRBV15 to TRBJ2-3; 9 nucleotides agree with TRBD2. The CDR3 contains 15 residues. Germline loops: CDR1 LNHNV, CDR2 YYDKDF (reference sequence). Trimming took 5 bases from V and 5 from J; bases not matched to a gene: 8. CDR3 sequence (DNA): TGTGCCACCAGCGGAAGGCGGGGGGGCTTAGATACGCAGTATTTT. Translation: CATSGRRGGLDTQYF.

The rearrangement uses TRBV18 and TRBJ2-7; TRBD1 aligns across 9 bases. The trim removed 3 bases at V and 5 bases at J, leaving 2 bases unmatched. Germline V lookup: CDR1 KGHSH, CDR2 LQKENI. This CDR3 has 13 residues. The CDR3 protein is CASSPRQGDEQYF. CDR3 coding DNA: TGTGCCAGCTCACCGCGACAGGGGGACGAGCAGTACTTC.

The CDR3 sequence: CASSEGGGRGETQYF. For the CDR3, the DNA is TGTGCCAGCAGTGAAGGAGGGGGCCGGGGGGAGACCCAGTACTTC. The rearrangement joins TRBV6-1 to TRBJ2-5, with D possibly TRBD1 on 7 matching bases. This CDR3 comprises 15 residues. V lost 1 base and J lost 5, with 14 bases in between. The germline gives CDR1 MNHNS, CDR2 SASEGT.

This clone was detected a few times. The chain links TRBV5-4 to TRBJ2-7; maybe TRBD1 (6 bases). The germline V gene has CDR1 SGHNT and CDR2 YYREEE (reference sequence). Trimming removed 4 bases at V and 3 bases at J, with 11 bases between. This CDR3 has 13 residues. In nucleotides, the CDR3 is TGTGCCAGCAGCCACAGGGACAACTACGAGCAGTACTTC. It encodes CASSHRDNYEQYF.